The entry below gives a single T cell receptor beta chain sequence along with its context. Its specific antigen is unknown. The read ends 3 residues early relative to the CDR3; the germline J gene fills the gap. V is shortened by 3 bases, J by 3 bases, and the region joining them spans 22 bases. The germline V gene sets CDR1 to SGDLS and CDR2 to YYNGEE. The CDR3 has 18 amino acids, counting the end cysteine and phenylalanine. The CDR3 was read in part: 45 bases, with the frame set at base 1. The sample originates from a study of T cells in women clearing cervical HPV infection (dated by TCRdb to the late 2010s). Study-level background: The cases were approximately 23 women with histologically confirmed HPV16-related CIN3 or worse, and 2 of those women had invasive cancers. The 20 to 25 controls were women who cleared a single incident HPV16 infection within 12 months without developing precancer or cancer. Blood from cases was drawn at the visit where the lesion was first identified, while blood from controls was drawn once the infection was no longer detected. Among cases, blood sampling occurred a median of 149 days after lesion detection, with an interquartile range of roughly 90 to 200 days. Since HLA typing was available for only a few women, HLA type could not be ruled out as a confounder. The exploratory proof-of-principle case-control study was nested within the Guanacaste HPV Natural History Study in Costa Rica and compared TCR repertoires across cervical HPV16 outcomes. Cases and controls were matched on year of sample collection and on age within five years. A median age of around 35 years was observed in cases versus 38 to 45 in controls, and no significant differences in baseline characteristics were found. In the parent cohort, some 10,000 women aged 18 or older were enrolled in Guanacaste, Costa Rica, during about 1993 to 1995 and were followed for 6 to 7 years. Five blinded duplicates per group were added as quality controls, so that approximately 60 samples were obtained: roughly 50 participants and about 10 replicates.

Every participant had a single incident cervical HPV16 infection, and prevalent HPV16 infections were excluded. Cervical HPV DNA was detected by MY09/MY11 PCR, and genotyping was performed by dot-blot hybridization. Fifteen mL of heparinized blood were centrifuged, and the buffy coat was split into aliquots, frozen at -30 degrees C, and then kept at -80 degrees C. QIAGEN kits were used to extract genomic DNA from buffy coat specimens. Using the immunoSEQ assay, multiplex PCR amplified TCR beta CDR3 regions from an average of about 1.1 ug of genomic DNA per sample. To correct primer bias, the assay used a complete synthetic TCR repertoire to set an amplification baseline. Amplicons were sequenced on the Illumina platform. As for the original processing: Error correction of the sequences involved clustering with frequency ratios plus a modified nearest-neighbor algorithm, after which the sequences were analyzed in the immunoSEQ Analyzer using IMGT gene definitions. TCR richness and evenness were averaged over 20 rarefaction repeats at each rarefaction depth, excluding samples with fewer sequences than the depth. Wilcoxon rank sum tests with FDR correction were used to compare relative abundances of V, D and J genes between the groups. For the blinded duplicates, the intraclass correlation was around 95% for TCR richness and averaged 76.4% across 70 or so gene segments. The table was pulled from immuneACCESS by TCRdb, which kept in-frame rearrangements only. Such tables lose some clones; where checked, under half of the loss comes from unresolved V genes, and the rest has no known cause. V and J calls and clone size follow that table, whereas D and trimming were derived from the DNA. For this sample, the table gives under 30,000 clones. More than 6.5% of the sample is held by the ten biggest clonotypes.

The research as a whole found: TRBV6-7 relative abundance was lower in cases than in controls (around 0.11% versus 0.15%; Bonferroni P = 0.0008). By combining richness with V gene abundances, random forest classifiers separated cases from controls with an estimated AUC of 0.83. The cross-sectional design could not show whether associations preceded infection or resulted from it; effector/memory subsets and HPV-specific T cells were not isolated. Because the number of T cells per sample was unknown, the richness differences could reflect varying T-cell content rather than repertoire biology. Across sequencing depths, CIN3+ cases showed significantly higher TCR repertoire richness than controls, but evenness did not differ between the groups.

The source is a woman aged 18 to 69 with a cervical HPV16 infection that either progressed to CIN3+ or cleared (not recorded which). The sequence links TRBV9 to TRBJ2-1; perhaps TRBD1 is the D gene, with 6 bases matching. The sequencing input was blood buffy coat. The covered CDR3 bases are TGTGCCAGCAGCGACCATCAGGGAGTGACAGGTGTCTACAATGAG. It is translated as CASSDHQGVTGVYNE. The whole CDR3 protein is CASSDHQGVTGVYNEQFF.